The 16 T cell receptor beta chains below all came from one sample that was sequenced in a study of T cells after yellow fever vaccination. From the 5' RACE reads, TCRdb called clonotypes with MiXCR, one entry per CDR3 protein. The sample lists fewer than 150,000 distinct CDR3 sequences; about 8% were seen once. The source was CD4+ T cells sorted from PBMCs, collected 5 days after the yellow fever booster vaccination. The receptors were sampled from a man aged 25 to 45 who received the YFV17D yellow fever vaccine.

In this sample, this clonotype turned up many times. The chain couples TRBV19 to TRBJ2-5; TRBD2 aligns across 9 bases. V shed 4 bases, J shed 4 bases, and the junction held 7 bases outside the gene matches. Germline lookup yields CDR1 LNHDA and CDR2 SQIVND (reference sequence). The CDR3 contains 15 residues. The CDR3 sequence is CASSSSGAGGETQYF. CDR3 in DNA: TGTGCCAGTAGTAGCAGCGGAGCGGGGGGAGAGACCCAGTACTTC.

Concerning this clonotype: This clone may be a read error of a much larger clone one base away. The V gene is TRBV20-1, the J gene TRBJ2-5, with D possibly TRBD2 on 6 matching bases. V lost 3 bases and J lost 4, with 12 bases in between. Germline CDR1 is DFQATT and CDR2 is SNEGSKA (reference sequence). The CDR3 spans 13 residues. The CDR3 DNA sequence: TGCAGTGCTAGTCTGGGACTGCTAGAGACCCAGTACTTC. It is translated as CSASLGLLETQYF.

This clonotype occurred many times. The V call is TRBV9, the J call TRBJ2-1; no clear D gene. The germline V gene has CDR1 SGDLS and CDR2 YYNGEE. The CDR3 runs 12 residues. Trimming took off 4 bases at V and 9 bases at J, with 11 bases between the two ends. The DNA for the CDR3 is TGTGCCAGCAGCCCCCAGTTGGGTGAGCAGTTCTTC. Protein sequence: CASSPQLGEQFF.

A remark on this clonotype: This clone may be a read error of a much larger clone one base away. V and J are TRBV6-2 or TRBV6-3 and TRBJ2-1; 9 bases fit TRBD2. Germline V gives CDR1 MNHEY, CDR2 SVGEGT. The CDR3 length is 17 residues. In nucleotides, the CDR3 is TGTGCCAGCAGTGGTAGCGGGAGCTACAGCTCCCACAATGAGCAGTTCTTC. It is translated as CASSGSGSYSSHNEQFF.

This clonotype was counted a few times. V is TRBV5-1 and J is TRBJ2-5; the match to TRBD1 covers 7 bases. Germline V gene data show CDR1 as SGHRS and CDR2 as YFSETQ. CDR3 size: 15 residues. The V and J ends lost 3 bases and 1 base, in that order; junction bases with no gene match: 6. CDR3 sequence (DNA): TGCGCCAGCAGCTCGGTGACAGGGCCCCAAGAGACCCAGTACTTC. Translated, it gives CASSSVTGPQETQYF. Using reference TRBV5-1 and TRBJ2-5 for the parts outside the CDR3, the full variable domain is KAGVTQTPRYLIKTRGQQVTLSCSPISGHRSVSWYQQTPGQGLQFLFEYFSETQRNKGNFPGRFSGRQFSNSRSEMNVSTLELGDSALYLCASSSVTGPQETQYFGPGTRLLVL.

This clonotype was detected ten times or more. V is TRBV7-3 and J is TRBJ2-1, with D perhaps TRBD2 (5 bases). V lost 2 bases and J 8 bases, leaving 13 bases between the germline ends. CDR1 is SGHTA, CDR2 FQGTGA, per germline. CDR3 size: 14 residues. CDR3 region: CASSLDLGNYEQFF. For the CDR3, the DNA is TGTGCCAGCAGCTTAGATCTCGGGAACTATGAGCAGTTCTTC.

This clonotype was counted ten times or more. The CDR3 region has the DNA TGTGCCAGCGGCACGACAGGGCGCCAGCCCCAGCATTTT. It encodes CASGTTGRQPQHF. V is TRBV6-6 and J is TRBJ1-5, with 7 positions matching TRBD1. The CDR3 contains 13 residues. V dropped 8 bases and J dropped 7; count of bases not matched to a gene: 8. From germline, CDR1 is MNHNY and CDR2 SVGAGI (reference sequence).

V is TRBV7-2 and J is TRBJ2-2; D not resolved. Trimming left V 4 bases short and J 7 bases short, with 7 bases between. This CDR3 is built from 12 residues. In germline, CDR1 is SGHTA, CDR2 FQGNSA. The CDR3 is CASSSDVGELFF. CDR3 nucleotide sequence: TGTGCCAGCAGCTCGGACGTCGGGGAGCTGTTTTTT.

This clonotype was counted many times. The chain recombines TRBV6-1 with TRBJ1-2; D gene unclear. CDR1 is MNHNS and CDR2 is SASEGT in the germline V gene. V lost 3 bases, J lost 0 bases, and 8 bases lay in between. CDR3 size: 14 residues. CDR3 sequence: CASSDLRANYGYTF. The CDR3 DNA sequence: TGTGCCAGCAGTGACCTGAGAGCTAACTATGGCTACACCTTC.

This clonotype has a count of ten or more. The rearrangement links TRBV10-3 to TRBJ2-7; no firm D call. The V and J ends lost 8 bases and 0 bases respectively, with 14 bases between them. The CDR3 runs 14 residues. CDR1 and CDR2 from the germline V gene are ENHRY and SYGVKD. CDR3 amino acids: CAILDTSSSYEQYF. The CDR3 DNA reads as TGTGCCATCCTTGACACAAGCAGCTCCTACGAGCAGTACTTC.

This clonotype was observed a few times. This chain connects TRBV5-6 to TRBJ2-7, with 11 bases lining up with TRBD1. The J segment lost 4 bases and the V segment lost 2 bases, leaving 8 bases of the junction unmatched. There are 16 residues in the CDR3. Germline CDR1 is SGHDT and CDR2 is YYEEEE. The DNA for the CDR3 is TGTGCCAGCAGCTTTGGGAGGACAGGGGGCGTTTACGAGCAGTACTTC. This gives the protein CASSFGRTGGVYEQYF.

This clonotype occurred many times. The chain links TRBV15 to TRBJ2-4, with D tentatively TRBD1 or TRBD2 (5 bases each). Trimming took off 0 bases at V and 1 base at J, with 7 bases between the two ends. CDR1 is LNHNV, CDR2 YYDKDF, per germline (reference sequence). This CDR3 comprises 15 residues. CDR3: CATSRDRDAKNIQYF. The CDR3 nucleotides are TGTGCCACCAGCAGAGACAGGGACGCCAAAAACATTCAGTACTTC.

This clonotype came up a few times. The chain couples TRBV23-1 to TRBJ2-6, with D perhaps matching TRBD2 (5 bases). TRBV23-1 is annotated as an ORF whose role is uncertain. The V end was cut by 0 bases, the J end by 2 bases, with 8 bases between. The CDR3 extends over 16 amino acids. This CDR3 is CASSQSGVAGANVLTF. In DNA, the CDR3 is TGCGCCAGCAGTCAATCGGGAGTAGCTGGGGCCAACGTCCTGACTTTC.

This clonotype came up a few times. The chain has TRBV7-2 and TRBJ1-3, with TRBD1 matching 7 bases. V was pared by 0 bases and J by 3 bases, with 5 bases of the junction left unmatched. The CDR3 is 16 amino acids. Germline V gene sequence: CDR1 SGHTA, CDR2 FQGNSA. The CDR3 loop reads CASSLAGQGVGNTIYF. CDR3 coding DNA: TGTGCCAGCAGCTTAGCGGGGCAGGGGGTTGGAAACACCATATATTTT. Supplemented by reference TRBV7-2 and TRBJ1-3, the full variable domain reads GAGVSQSPSNKVTEKGKDVELRCDPISGHTALYWYRQSLGQGLEFLIYFQGNSAPDKSGLPSDRFSAERTGGSVSTLTIQRTQQEDSAVYLCASSLAGQGVGNTIYFGEGSWLTVV.

This clonotype was seen repeatedly, ten times or more. The V gene is TRBV20-1, the J gene TRBJ2-1; the D gene is possibly TRBD1 (5 bases). V lost 0 bases to trimming and J lost 1 base, with 22 bases between them. The CDR3 contains 19 residues. Germline-derived CDR1 and CDR2 are DFQATT and SNEGSKA (reference sequence). The CDR3, as DNA: TGCAGTGCTAGAGATTGGTCTCCCAGGGCCGGTGGGTCCTACAATGAGCAGTTCTTC. Its translation is CSARDWSPRAGGSYNEQFF.

This clonotype was detected ten times or more. The chain couples TRBV5-6 to TRBJ2-6; TRBD1 or TRBD2 may be the D gene (5 bases each). The CDR3 totals 15 residues. V lost 4 bases and J lost 4, with 12 bases in between. In germline, CDR1 is SGHDT, CDR2 YYEEEE. The CDR3 nucleotides are TGTGCCAGCAGCAAGGGACCGCTGGGGGCCAACGTCCTGACTTTC. Translation: CASSKGPLGANVLTF.